This TCR beta chain was identified during a study of blood T cell repertoires in COVID-19. Whole-study context: Researchers got acute and convalescent COVID-19 samples from the United States, Italy and Spain. In each case, the material was cDNA or gDNA derived from T cells, B-cell-depleted T cells, or PBMCs.

This CDR3 has 15 residues. With 2 bases clipped from V and 5 bases from J, the junction kept 6 bases outside the gene matches. Germline V gene data show CDR1 as SGHRS and CDR2 as YFSETQ. Assay used: immunoSEQ multiplex PCR; TCRdb lists only in-frame clones, some missing. In the table there are 90,000 to 150,000 clones, approximately 90% of which are singletons. The specimen was peripheral blood. This TCR derives from a human donor with acute or convalescent COVID-19. The donor label of this sample is uncertain. The J gene is TRBJ1-1, the V gene TRBV5-1; the match to TRBD1 covers 10 bases. CDR3 loop: CASSFRTGGGTEAFF. CDR3 nucleotide sequence: TGCGCCAGCAGCTTCCGGACAGGGGGAGGAACTGAAGCTTTCTTT.